One sample yielded the 13 T cell receptor beta chains listed below, sequenced in a study of CD4 T cells in relation to SARS-CoV-2 and coronaviruses. Libraries were prepared by immunoSEQ multiplex PCR; TCRdb keeps only in-frame clonotypes and omits some of them. The table records about 22,000 clones, around four fifths of them present only once. CD4+ T cells from unexposed donors were obtained before the COVID-19 pandemic (2011-2018). After ten to eleven days of culture, CD4+ T cells were isolated. Their antigens are not known. The source material was CD4+ T cells from PBMCs, cultured in vitro. These receptors came from a human donor in good health.

The chain is built from TRBV28 and TRBJ1-4, with TRBD1 matching over 7 bases. After removal of 8 bases from V and 0 bases from J, the junction contained 12 bases not matched to a gene. The germline CDR1 and CDR2 sequences are MDHEN and SYDVKM. This CDR3 is 17 amino acids long. The CDR3 DNA reads TGTGCCAGCGCCACTTGGACAGGTTCTTCAACTAATGAAAAACTGTTTTTT. Translating gives CASATWTGSSTNEKLFF.

V usage is TRBV12-3 or TRBV12-4 and J usage is TRBJ1-5, with no clear D. Deletions cut 6 bases from V and 7 bases from J, with 10 bases between. The CDR3 totals 12 residues. The CDR3 bases are TGTGCCAGCAGCCTCCACCGGCAGCCCCAGCATTTT. It is translated as CASSLHRQPQHF.

This clone was seen more than once but under ten times. The chain links TRBV5-1 to TRBJ1-2; a possible D gene is TRBD1 (5 bases). The V gene's germline CDR1 is SGHRS and CDR2 YFSETQ. The germline V and J ends were trimmed by 4 bases and 0 bases, with 7 bases remaining between them. The length of the CDR3 is 13 residues. CDR3 protein: CASSPTANYGYTF. In DNA, the CDR3 is TGCGCCAGCAGCCCGACAGCTAACTATGGCTACACCTTC.

This clone has more than one count but fewer than ten. The chain couples TRBV18 to TRBJ1-6, with no clear D. The V end lost 3 bases, the J end lost 7 bases, and 13 bases lay between the germline ends. The CDR3 extends over 15 amino acids. Germline values: CDR1 KGHSH, CDR2 LQKENI. The CDR3 DNA sequence: TGTGCCAGCTCACCTCGGCCAGCAGAAAATTCACCCCTCCACTTT. As protein: CASSPRPAENSPLHF.

The J gene is TRBJ2-5, the V gene TRBV2; the match to TRBD2 covers 12 bases. CDR1 is SNHLY, CDR2 FYNNEI, per germline. The CDR3 runs to 16 residues. V was pared by 7 bases and J by 5 bases, with 11 bases of the junction left unmatched. Here the CDR3 DNA reads TGTGCCAGCAACTCCGGGACTAGCGGGCGAAGGGAGACCCAGTACTTC. Translating it yields CASNSGTSGRRETQYF.

V gene TRBV7-9 combines with J gene TRBJ1-2; 7 bases align to TRBD1. V gave up 4 bases and J gave up 5 bases; unmatched junction bases: 7. The length of the CDR3 is 14 residues. In germline, CDR1 is SEHNR, CDR2 FQNEAQ (reference sequence). The CDR3 loop reads CASSSKTGQYGYTF. The CDR3 DNA reads as TGTGCCAGCAGCTCGAAGACAGGGCAATATGGCTACACCTTC.

This clone was recorded a few times. This rearrangement joins TRBV6-2 or TRBV6-3 to TRBJ1-5; D unclear. Trimming removed 2 bases at V and 2 bases at J, with 10 bases between. This CDR3 region has 15 residues. Germline V CDR1 and CDR2: MNHEY, SVGEGT. CDR3 DNA sequence: TGTGCCAGCAGTTACGCGAGCCAGGGCAATCAGCCCCAGCATTTT. It encodes CASSYASQGNQPQHF.

CDR3: CASEQVLGEKLFF. The CDR3 bases are TGTGCCAGCGAACAGGTCCTGGGGGAAAAACTGTTTTTT. The chain couples TRBV6-5 to TRBJ1-4, with TRBD1 as a possible D gene (5 bases). V shed 8 bases and J shed 8 bases, with 15 bases lying between them. CDR3 length: 13 amino acids. CDR1 MNHEY and CDR2 SVGAGI come from the germline V gene.

The chain joins TRBV24-1 to TRBJ2-1; 13 positions agree with TRBD2. The V gene end was trimmed by 4 bases and the J gene end by 2 bases; junction bases not matched to a gene: 7. Germline CDR1 and CDR2: KGHDR and SFDVKD. This CDR3 is 18 amino acids long. The CDR3 coding sequence is TGTGCCACCAGTGACCCCCGGACTAGCGGGAGACCCTACAATGAGCAGTTCTTC. The encoded protein is CATSDPRTSGRPYNEQFF.

This chain links TRBV3-1 (or the pseudogene TRBV3-2) with TRBJ1-2; D remains unclear. Between the trimmed V and J ends, which lost 0 bases and 4 bases, there was a span of 12 bases. The CDR3 extends over 15 amino acids. CDR1 LGHDT and CDR2 YNNKEL come from the germline V gene (reference sequence). In nucleotides, the CDR3 is TGTGCCAGCAGCCAAGATCACTCAGGCAGCTATGGCTACACCTTC. Translating it yields CASSQDHSGSYGYTF.

The chain's CDR3 is CASSESREATQYF. The CDR3 DNA is TGCGCCAGCAGTGAGTCCAGGGAGGCTACGCAGTATTTT. This sequence joins TRBV10-1 and TRBJ2-3; possible D gene TRBD2, 6 bases. Germline loops: CDR1 WNHNN, CDR2 SYGVQD (reference sequence). Trimming pared 0 bases from V and 8 bases from J, leaving 9 bases between. The CDR3 is 13 amino acids.

The rearrangement joins TRBV29-1 to TRBJ2-2, with TRBD1 as a possible D gene (5 bases). Germline-derived CDR1 and CDR2 are SQVTM and ANQGSEA. V shed 6 bases and J shed 0 bases, with 8 bases lying between them. The CDR3 runs 13 residues. The CDR3 DNA sequence: TGCAGCGTCGACAGCGCGAACACCGGGGAGCTGTTTTTT. Amino acid sequence: CSVDSANTGELFF.

This clone appeared once. The rearrangement joins TRBV7-2 to TRBJ1-2, with D uncertain. The germline CDR1 and CDR2 sequences are SGHTA and FQGNSA. V gave up 4 bases and J gave up 8 bases, with 17 bases separating them. The CDR3 has 14 amino acids. CDR3 coding DNA: TGTGCCAGCAGCTCCCCCCCTGACCTTCGGGGCTACACCTTC. Its protein is CASSSPPDLRGYTF.